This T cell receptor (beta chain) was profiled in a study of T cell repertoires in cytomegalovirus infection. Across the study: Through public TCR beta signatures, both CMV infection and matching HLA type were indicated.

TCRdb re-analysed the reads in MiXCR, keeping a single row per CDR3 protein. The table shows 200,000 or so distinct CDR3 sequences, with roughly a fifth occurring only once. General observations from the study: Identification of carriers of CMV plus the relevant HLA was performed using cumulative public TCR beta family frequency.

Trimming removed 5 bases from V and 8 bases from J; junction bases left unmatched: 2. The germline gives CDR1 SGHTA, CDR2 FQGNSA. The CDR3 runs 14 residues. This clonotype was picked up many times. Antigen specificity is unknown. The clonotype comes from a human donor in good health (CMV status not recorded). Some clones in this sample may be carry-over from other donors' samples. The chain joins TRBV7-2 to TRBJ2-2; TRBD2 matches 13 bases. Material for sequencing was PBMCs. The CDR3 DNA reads TGTGCCAGCAGCAGGACTAGCGGGAGTGGGGAGCTGTTTTTT. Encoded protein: CASSRTSGSGELFF.